These 20 T cell receptor beta chains were all obtained from the same sample, sequenced in a study of PD-1 blockade in classical Hodgkin lymphoma. All patients relapsed after autologous stem cell transplantation, and brentuximab vedotin exposure varied. Clones were sequenced by immunoSEQ multiplex PCR, and TCRdb holds only the in-frame ones, with some missing. The table lists 46,000 or so clones, around 70% of them singletons. The source was peripheral blood mononuclear cells (PBMCs), collected at baseline. The receptors come from a human donor with classical Hodgkin lymphoma.

This chain joins TRBV30 and TRBJ2-5; 10 bases map to TRBD2. Unmatched junction bases numbered 5, after V lost 0 bases and J lost 1 base. The CDR3 contains 16 residues. The germline gives CDR1 GTSNPN, CDR2 SVGIG (reference sequence). The CDR3 here is CAWSVLGLAVQETQYF. CDR3 nucleotide sequence: TGTGCCTGGAGTGTACTTGGACTAGCGGTCCAAGAGACCCAGTACTTC.

This chain connects TRBV4-2 to TRBJ1-5; D unclear. Per germline, CDR1 LGHNA and CDR2 YNFKEQ. This CDR3 contains 15 residues. Deletions cut 0 bases from V and 6 bases from J, with 12 bases between. CDR3 DNA: TGTGCCAGCAGCCAAGAGCCAGGATCGGGTCAGCCCCAGCATTTT. Translation gives CASSQEPGSGQPQHF.

This clone was seen only once. The rearrangement links TRBV5-8 to TRBJ1-2, with 10 bases identical to TRBD1. CDR1 and CDR2 from the germline V gene are SGHTS and YDEGEE. The CDR3 loop spans 14 amino acids. V lost 1 base to trimming and J lost 8 bases; unmatched junction nucleotides: 5. CDR3 protein: CASSLRQGASGYTF. Written as DNA, the CDR3 is TGTGCCAGCAGCTTGAGACAGGGGGCGTCCGGCTACACCTTC.

The chain recombines TRBV11-2 with TRBJ2-7, with D maybe TRBD2 (6 bases). The germline V gene has CDR1 SGHAT and CDR2 FQNNGV. This CDR3 has 15 amino acids. V dropped 1 base and J dropped 0 bases, with 10 bases sitting between them. The CDR3 bases are TGTGCCAGCAGCTTAGGACGGGAGAGCTCCTACGAGCAGTACTTC. It yields the protein CASSLGRESSYEQYF.

The gene calls are TRBV30 and TRBJ2-2; D unresolved. The length of the CDR3 is 13 residues. V was cut by 0 bases and J by 6 bases, with 8 bases left in between. Germline loops: CDR1 GTSNPN, CDR2 SVGIG (reference sequence). CDR3 sequence (DNA): TGTGCCTGGAGTGTACATCCGTCCGGGGAGCTGTTTTTT. This sequence encodes CAWSVHPSGELFF.

The chain recombines TRBV30 with TRBJ2-2; D remains unclear. The CDR3 contains 11 residues. V lost 0 bases to trimming and J lost 5 bases, with 1 base between them. Germline values: CDR1 GTSNPN, CDR2 SVGIG (reference sequence). CDR3 bases: TGTGCCTGGAGTGTAACCGGGGAGCTGTTTTTT. Protein: CAWSVTGELFF.

The chain joins TRBV7-8 to TRBJ2-5, with 8 bases that match TRBD2. The germline V gene has CDR1 SGHVS and CDR2 FQNEAQ. The CDR3 covers 14 residues. J was trimmed by 2 bases and V by 4 bases; bases with no gene match: 3. The CDR3 bases are TGTGCCAGCAGCTCAGCGGGGGTACAAGAGACCCAGTACTTC. This gives the protein CASSSAGVQETQYF.

CDR3 sequence reads: CASSVEITGNTGELFF. Here the CDR3 DNA reads TGTGCCAGCAGCGTAGAGATAACAGGGAACACCGGGGAGCTGTTTTTT. The rearrangement uses TRBV9 and TRBJ2-2; D possibly corresponds to TRBD1 (5 bases). This CDR3 region has 16 residues. The V end was cut by 0 bases, the J end by 1 base, with 10 bases between. Germline V lookup: CDR1 SGDLS, CDR2 YYNGEE.

The chain joins TRBV18 to TRBJ1-1; D may be TRBD1 (6 bases). CDR1 is KGHSH, CDR2 LQKENI, per germline. Trimming cost V 3 bases and J 3 bases, with 14 bases left between them. The CDR3 covers 15 residues. The CDR3 nucleotides are TGTGCCAGCTCACCCCGAGGACAGCTGGACACTGAAGCTTTCTTT. This encodes CASSPRGQLDTEAFF.

This clone was detected a few times. The chain links TRBV5-1 to TRBJ1-3, with 11 bases identical to TRBD1. V lost 1 base and J lost 0; bases outside the gene matches: 12. Per the germline V gene, CDR1 is SGHRS and CDR2 is YFSETQ. This CDR3 has 20 amino acids. The CDR3 nucleotides read TGCGCCAGCAGCTTGAACCCCGGGGACAGGGGGTACAGCTCTGGAAACACCATATATTTT. Protein: CASSLNPGDRGYSSGNTIYF.

The V gene is TRBV30, the J gene TRBJ1-1; the D is unclear. This CDR3 spans 13 amino acids. Germline CDR1 reads GTSNPN; CDR2 reads SVGIG (reference sequence). Trimming cost V 5 bases and J 4 bases, with 14 bases left between them. The CDR3 nucleotides read TGTGCCTGGGACGCGCCCGATACCACTGAAGCTTTCTTT. This translates into CAWDAPDTTEAFF.

This chain joins TRBV6-4 and TRBJ2-2; D is possibly TRBD2 (6 bases). This CDR3 has 15 residues. Germline values: CDR1 MRHNA, CDR2 SNTAGT. V shed 6 bases and J shed 5 bases, with 16 bases lying between them. The CDR3 loop reads CASSPGLPGTGELFF. Written as DNA, the CDR3 is TGTGCCAGCAGCCCGGGACTCCCGGGGACCGGGGAGCTGTTTTTT.

This rearrangement joins TRBV29-1 to TRBJ2-7; D unresolved. The CDR3 spans 11 residues. CDR1 and CDR2 from the germline V gene are SQVTM and ANQGSEA. With 6 bases removed from V and 3 bases from J, the gap between germline ends came to 9 bases. CDR3 amino acids: CSVTDGYEQYF. DNA for the CDR3: TGCAGCGTAACGGACGGCTACGAGCAGTACTTC.

The gene calls are TRBV5-1 and TRBJ1-1; weak D call: TRBD1 (5 bases). V lost 2 bases and J lost 2, with 10 bases in between. The CDR3 sequence is 14 residues long. The V gene's germline CDR1 is SGHRS and CDR2 YFSETQ. The CDR3 protein is CASSFAQENTEAFF. The CDR3 nucleotides are TGCGCCAGCAGCTTCGCACAGGAAAACACTGAAGCTTTCTTT.

This chain uses TRBV5-6 with TRBJ2-1, with 8 bases identical to TRBD2. J lost 8 bases, V lost 7 bases, and 5 bases had no gene match. The CDR3 sequence is 12 residues long. CDR1 and CDR2 from the germline V gene are SGHDT and YYEEEE. The CDR3 sequence is CASSGGWDEQFF. CDR3 sequence (DNA): TGTGCCAGCTCGGGAGGGTGGGATGAGCAGTTCTTC. Supplemented by reference TRBV5-6 and TRBJ2-1, the full variable domain reads DAGVTQSPTHLIKTRGQQVTLRCSPKSGHDTVSWYQQALGQGPQFIFQYYEEEERQRGNFPDRFSGHQFPNYSSELNVNALLLGDSALYLCASSGGWDEQFFGPGTRLTVL.

The chain uses TRBV7-9 and TRBJ1-2; the match to TRBD1 covers 8 bases. Germline values: CDR1 SEHNR, CDR2 FQNEAQ (reference sequence). CDR3 length: 14 residues. V shed 5 bases and J 7 bases; nucleotides not matched to a gene: 9. The CDR3: CASSPDRGVSGYTF. Written as DNA, the CDR3 is TGTGCCAGCAGCCCAGACAGGGGTGTAAGTGGCTACACCTTC.

The rearrangement joins TRBV10-1 to TRBJ2-3; 7 bases are a match to TRBD1. V trimming: 0 bases; J trimming: 2 bases; junction bases outside the gene matches: 8. The germline V gene has CDR1 WNHNN and CDR2 SYGVQD (reference sequence). CDR3 length: 17 residues. CDR3: CASSESKRGRVTDTQYF. The CDR3 DNA is TGCGCCAGCAGTGAGTCGAAGAGGGGGCGCGTCACAGATACGCAGTATTTT.

The genes are TRBV6-6 and TRBJ2-7; 10 bases map to TRBD1. V was clipped by 6 bases and J by 3 bases; unmatched bases: 5. The CDR3 extends over 14 amino acids. Germline loops: CDR1 MNHNY, CDR2 SVGAGI (reference sequence). The CDR3 nucleotides are TGTGCCAGCAGCTCCGGGACAGGGGACTACGAGCAGTACTTC. Its translation: CASSSGTGDYEQYF.

The rearrangement links TRBV18 to TRBJ1-2; 11 bases map to TRBD1. Germline V gene lookup returns CDR1 KGHSH and CDR2 LQKENI. V dropped 1 base and J dropped 6; count of bases not matched to a gene: 7. There are 16 residues in the CDR3. The CDR3 protein is CASSPLTDRGRNGYTF. For the CDR3, the DNA is TGTGCCAGCTCACCACTAACGGACAGGGGGCGCAATGGCTACACCTTC. The full variable domain, in which reference TRBV18 and TRBJ1-2 provide the parts outside the CDR3, is NAGVMQNPRHLVRRRGQEARLRCSPMKGHSHVYWYRQLPEEGLKFMVYLQKENIIDESGMPKERFSAEFPKEGPSILRIQQVVRGDSAAYFCASSPLTDRGRNGYTFGSGTRLTVV.

This chain uses TRBV30 with TRBJ2-7; 8 nucleotides align to TRBD1. Losses at the gene ends were 3 bases for V and 5 bases for J; bases not matched to a gene: 6. The CDR3 extends over 13 amino acids. From germline, CDR1 is GTSNPN and CDR2 SVGIG (reference sequence). This chain's CDR3 is CAWSFGQGDEQYF. In DNA, the CDR3 is TGTGCCTGGAGCTTCGGACAGGGAGACGAGCAGTACTTC.